What follows are 16 T cell receptor beta chains derived from one specimen sequenced in a study of blood T cell repertoires in COVID-19. The table came from immunoSEQ multiplex PCR; TCRdb's copy has only in-frame clones and leaves some out. The sample records fewer than 250,000 clones, about nine tenths being singletons. Sequencing was done on a sample of peripheral blood. The source of these receptors is a woman aged 60 to 75 with acute or convalescent COVID-19.

V is TRBV18 and J is TRBJ2-7; 15 positions agree with TRBD2. This CDR3 is 14 amino acids long. J was trimmed by 7 bases and V by 3 bases; bases with no gene match: 1. Per germline, CDR1 KGHSH and CDR2 LQKENI. This CDR3 reads CASSPGLAGGEQYF. CDR3 bases: TGTGCCAGCTCACCGGGACTAGCGGGAGGTGAGCAGTACTTC.

This chain joins TRBV2 and TRBJ1-6, with D tentatively TRBD1 (5 bases). The germline V gene encodes CDR1 SNHLY and CDR2 FYNNEI. This CDR3 comprises 16 residues. With 5 bases removed from V and 5 bases from J, the gap between germline ends came to 16 bases. CDR3 sequence (DNA): TGTGCCAGCAGTCGGGACTCTTCTCGTAATAATTCACCCCTCCACTTT. This codes for CASSRDSSRNNSPLHF.

J is TRBJ2-7 and V is TRBV4-2; weak D call: TRBD2 (7 bases). V was cut by 1 base and J by 4 bases, with 20 bases left in between. CDR1 and CDR2 (germline): LGHNA, YNFKEQ. The CDR3 covers 17 residues. The CDR3 coding sequence is TGTGCCAGCAGCCAAGTCCCGGGCGGGAGTAGGGGGTACGAGCAGTACTTC. Encoded protein: CASSQVPGGSRGYEQYF.

This clone has at least ten counts. The gene calls are TRBV19 and TRBJ2-3; a possible D gene is TRBD1 (6 bases). The germline V and J ends were trimmed by 5 bases and 3 bases, with 12 bases remaining between them. The CDR3 spans 14 residues. Germline V lookup: CDR1 LNHDA, CDR2 SQIVND (reference sequence). The CDR3 DNA reads TGTGCCAGTAGTGTACCAACAGGGACAGATACGCAGTATTTT. This encodes CASSVPTGTDTQYF. The variable domain in full, with the rest retrieved from reference TRBV19 and TRBJ2-3, is DGGITQSPKYLFRKEGQNVTLSCEQNLNHDAMYWYRQDPGQGLRLIYYSQIVNDFQKGDIAEGYSVSREKKESFPLTVTSAQKNPTAFYLCASSVPTGTDTQYFGPGTRLTVL.

The V call is TRBV12-3 or TRBV12-4, the J call TRBJ1-5, with TRBD1 matching over 8 bases. V lost 6 bases, J lost 11 bases, and 9 bases stayed unmatched. The CDR3 consists of 13 residues. Here the CDR3 DNA reads TGTGCCAGCAGCCGACAGGGGAAGGGAGCCCAGCATTTT. This encodes CASSRQGKGAQHF.

The chain joins TRBV6-2 or TRBV6-3 to TRBJ1-2; maybe TRBD1 (6 bases). V dropped 4 bases and J dropped 4 bases, with 10 bases sitting between them. The CDR3 runs to 13 residues. Germline CDR1 MNHEY, CDR2 SVGEGT. This chain's CDR3 is CASSWGGPYGYTF. The CDR3 nucleotides read TGTGCCAGCAGTTGGGGGGGGCCCTATGGCTACACCTTC.

This rearrangement joins TRBV4-2 to TRBJ1-1, with D perhaps matching TRBD1 (5 bases). This CDR3 comprises 13 residues. Germline assignment: CDR1 LGHNA and CDR2 YNFKEQ. V lost 6 bases, J lost 3 bases, and 11 bases lay in between. The CDR3 spells CASRFGGYTEAFF. The CDR3 nucleotides read TGTGCCAGCAGGTTCGGGGGTTACACTGAAGCTTTCTTT.

This chain's CDR3 is CASSIGGRGANVLTF. DNA for the CDR3: TGTGCCAGTAGTATAGGGGGGCGCGGGGCCAACGTCCTGACTTTC. The chain employs TRBV19 and TRBJ2-6, with D tentatively TRBD1 (6 bases). Trimming removed 1 base from V and 4 bases from J, with 8 bases in between. Germline V CDR1 and CDR2: LNHDA, SQIVND (reference sequence). This CDR3 region has 15 residues.

The V gene is TRBV5-4, the J gene TRBJ2-3, with D perhaps TRBD2 (6 bases). The CDR3 sequence is 15 residues long. CDR1 is SGHNT, CDR2 YYREEE, per germline (reference sequence). The ends were cut back, 6 bases at V and 0 bases at J, with 14 bases in the middle. CDR3 region: CASTMGGGSTDTQYF. CDR3 sequence (DNA): TGTGCCAGCACCATGGGAGGCGGGAGCACAGATACGCAGTATTTT.

This rearrangement joins TRBV6-5 to TRBJ2-7, with 8 bases that match TRBD2. This CDR3 is built from 11 residues. The J segment lost 9 bases and the V segment lost 4 bases, leaving 2 bases of the junction unmatched. Germline-derived CDR1 and CDR2 are MNHEY and SVGAGI. The CDR3 here is CASSSAGGQYF. The CDR3 DNA is TGTGCCAGCAGTTCGGCGGGGGGGCAGTACTTC.

The J gene is TRBJ1-1, the V gene TRBV30; D is unclear. V was trimmed by 2 bases and J by 4 bases, leaving 14 bases between them. CDR3 length: 14 amino acids. From germline, CDR1 is GTSNPN and CDR2 SVGIG (reference sequence). CDR3 sequence reads: CAWSRRGVATEAFF. DNA of the CDR3: TGTGCCTGGAGTAGACGTGGAGTCGCCACTGAAGCTTTCTTT.

This clone appeared a single time. The V gene is TRBV28, the J gene TRBJ1-2, with a tentative D call TRBD1 (6 bases). The CDR3 consists of 13 residues. Germline V gives CDR1 MDHEN, CDR2 SYDVKM. V lost 6 bases, J lost 5 bases, and 13 bases lay in between. In nucleotides, the CDR3 is TGTGCCAGCAGGACTACAGGGATATATGGCTACACCTTC. Translated, it gives CASRTTGIYGYTF.

The chain employs TRBV7-2 and TRBJ2-1; TRBD2 agrees at 11 bases. This CDR3 has 14 residues. The V segment lost 1 base and the J segment 15 bases; nucleotides outside the gene matches: 8. Germline loops: CDR1 SGHTA, CDR2 FQGNSA. In DNA form, the CDR3 reads TGTGCCAGCAGCTTAGAGTACCGGACTAGCGGGCGGTTCTTC. Translation: CASSLEYRTSGRFF.

The chain has TRBV19 and TRBJ1-1; the D gene is possibly TRBD1 (6 bases). This CDR3 has 15 amino acids. Germline CDR1 reads LNHDA; CDR2 reads SQIVND (reference sequence). Deletions cut 6 bases from V and 1 base from J, with 15 bases between. CDR3 coding DNA: TGTGCCAGTAGCCCGTCCGGGACACCGAACACTGAAGCTTTCTTT. This encodes CASSPSGTPNTEAFF.

The chain links TRBV30 to TRBJ1-5, with D uncertain. This CDR3 is built from 14 residues. The germline V gene encodes CDR1 GTSNPN and CDR2 SVGIG (reference sequence). V was shortened by 1 base and J by 6 bases, with 13 bases between the two germline ends. DNA for the CDR3: TGTGCCTGGAGTGCTCGACCAGACACTCAGCCCCAGCATTTT. It codes for CAWSARPDTQPQHF.

This clone was found once. This rearrangement joins TRBV7-9 to TRBJ1-2; D is unresolved. The germline CDR1 and CDR2 sequences are SEHNR and FQNEAQ (reference sequence). Trimming pared 0 bases from V and 8 bases from J, leaving 10 bases between. The CDR3 spans 13 residues. CDR3 sequence: CASSLANGGGYTF. DNA for the CDR3: TGTGCCAGCAGCTTAGCGAACGGAGGAGGCTACACCTTC.